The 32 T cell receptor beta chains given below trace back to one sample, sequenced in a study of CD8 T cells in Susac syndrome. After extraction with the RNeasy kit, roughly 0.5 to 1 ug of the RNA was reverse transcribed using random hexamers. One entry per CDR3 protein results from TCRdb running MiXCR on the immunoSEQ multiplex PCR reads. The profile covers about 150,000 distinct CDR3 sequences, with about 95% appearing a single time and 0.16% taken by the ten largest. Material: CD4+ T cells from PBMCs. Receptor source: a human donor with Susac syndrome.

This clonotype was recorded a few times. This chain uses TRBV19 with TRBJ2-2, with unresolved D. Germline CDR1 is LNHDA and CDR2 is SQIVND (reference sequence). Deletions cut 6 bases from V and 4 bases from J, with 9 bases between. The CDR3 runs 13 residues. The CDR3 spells CASSPTSTGELFF. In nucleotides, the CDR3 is TGTGCCAGTAGCCCGACATCCACCGGGGAGCTGTTTTTT.

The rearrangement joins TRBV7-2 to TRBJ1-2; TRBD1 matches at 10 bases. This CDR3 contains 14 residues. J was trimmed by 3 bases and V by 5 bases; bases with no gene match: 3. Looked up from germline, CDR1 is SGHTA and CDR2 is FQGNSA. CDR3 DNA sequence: TGTGCCAGCAGCCGACAGGGGGCTGACTATGGCTACACCTTC. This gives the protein CASSRQGADYGYTF.

The CDR3 reads CSVLVPSGGLLDTQYF. CDR3 DNA: TGCAGTGTTCTCGTTCCTAGCGGGGGCCTTCTGGATACGCAGTATTTT. The chain recombines TRBV20-1 with TRBJ2-3; 10 nucleotides agree with TRBD2. The CDR3 runs to 16 residues. V was pared by 7 bases and J by 6 bases, with 16 bases of the junction left unmatched. Germline V gives CDR1 DFQATT, CDR2 SNEGSKA (reference sequence).

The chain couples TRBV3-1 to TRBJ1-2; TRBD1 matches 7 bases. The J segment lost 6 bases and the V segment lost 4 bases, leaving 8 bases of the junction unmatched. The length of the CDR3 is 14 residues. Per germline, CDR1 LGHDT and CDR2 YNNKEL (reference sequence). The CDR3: CASSPTTGSHGYTF. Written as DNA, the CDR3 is TGTGCCAGCAGCCCTACGACAGGGAGTCATGGCTACACCTTC.

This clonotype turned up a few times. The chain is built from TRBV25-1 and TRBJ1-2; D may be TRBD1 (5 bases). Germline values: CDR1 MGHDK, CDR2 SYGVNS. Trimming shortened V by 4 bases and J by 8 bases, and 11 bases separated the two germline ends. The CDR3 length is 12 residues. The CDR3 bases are TGTGCCAGCAGTGGGGTTTGGGGGGGCTACACCTTC. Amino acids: CASSGVWGGYTF.

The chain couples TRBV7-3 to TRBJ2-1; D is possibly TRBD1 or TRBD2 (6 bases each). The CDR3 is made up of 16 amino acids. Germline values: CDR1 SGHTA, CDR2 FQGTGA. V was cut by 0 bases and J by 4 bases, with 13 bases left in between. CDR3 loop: CASSLTRDTSYNEQFF. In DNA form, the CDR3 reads TGTGCCAGCAGCTTAACGCGGGACACCTCTTACAATGAGCAGTTCTTC.

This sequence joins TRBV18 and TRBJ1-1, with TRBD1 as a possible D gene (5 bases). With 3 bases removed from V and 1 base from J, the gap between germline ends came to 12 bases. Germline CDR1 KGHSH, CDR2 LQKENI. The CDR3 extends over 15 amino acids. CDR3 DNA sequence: TGTGCCAGCTCACCGCAGGGACCGACGAACACTGAAGCTTTCTTT. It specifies CASSPQGPTNTEAFF.

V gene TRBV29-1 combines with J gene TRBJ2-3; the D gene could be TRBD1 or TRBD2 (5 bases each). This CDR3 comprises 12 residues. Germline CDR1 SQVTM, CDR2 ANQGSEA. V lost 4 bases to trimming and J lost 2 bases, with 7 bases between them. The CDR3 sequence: CSVVGTTDTQYF. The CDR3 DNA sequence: TGCAGCGTTGTGGGGACCACAGATACGCAGTATTTT.

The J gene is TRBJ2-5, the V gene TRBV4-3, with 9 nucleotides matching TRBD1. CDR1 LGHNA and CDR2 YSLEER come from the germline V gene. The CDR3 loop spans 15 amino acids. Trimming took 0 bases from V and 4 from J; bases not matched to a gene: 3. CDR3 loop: CASSQETGGGETQYF. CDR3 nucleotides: TGCGCCAGCAGCCAAGAGACAGGGGGAGGAGAGACCCAGTACTTC.

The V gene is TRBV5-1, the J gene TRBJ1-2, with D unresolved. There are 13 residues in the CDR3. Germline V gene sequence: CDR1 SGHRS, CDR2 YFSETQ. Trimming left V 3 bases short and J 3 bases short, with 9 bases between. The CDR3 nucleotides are TGCGCCAGCAGCTCTAGCGGGGACTATGGCTACACCTTC. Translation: CASSSSGDYGYTF.

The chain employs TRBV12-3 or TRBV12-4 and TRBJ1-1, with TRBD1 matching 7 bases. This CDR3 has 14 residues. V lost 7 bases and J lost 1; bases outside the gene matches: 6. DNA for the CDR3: TGTGCCAGCATCCAGACAGGGACGAACACTGAAGCTTTCTTT. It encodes CASIQTGTNTEAFF.

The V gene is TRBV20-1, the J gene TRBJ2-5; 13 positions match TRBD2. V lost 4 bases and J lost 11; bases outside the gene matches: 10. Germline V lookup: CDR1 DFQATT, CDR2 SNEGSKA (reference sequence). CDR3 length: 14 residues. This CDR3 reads CSAIPGLAGQGQYF. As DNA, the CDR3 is TGCAGTGCTATACCGGGACTAGCGGGACAGGGTCAGTACTTC.

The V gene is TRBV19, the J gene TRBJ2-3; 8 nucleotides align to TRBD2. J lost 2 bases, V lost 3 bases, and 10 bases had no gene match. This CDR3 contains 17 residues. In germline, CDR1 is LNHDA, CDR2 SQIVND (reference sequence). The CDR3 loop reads CASSIGGDRRSTDTQYF. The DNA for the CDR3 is TGTGCCAGTAGTATCGGGGGGGACCGACGTTCCACAGATACGCAGTATTTT.

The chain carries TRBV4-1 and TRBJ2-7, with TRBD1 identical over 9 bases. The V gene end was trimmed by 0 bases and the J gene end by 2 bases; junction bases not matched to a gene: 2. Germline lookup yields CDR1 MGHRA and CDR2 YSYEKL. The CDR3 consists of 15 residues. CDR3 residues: CASSQDHRGPYEQYF. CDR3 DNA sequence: TGCGCCAGCAGCCAAGATCACAGGGGGCCCTACGAGCAGTACTTC.

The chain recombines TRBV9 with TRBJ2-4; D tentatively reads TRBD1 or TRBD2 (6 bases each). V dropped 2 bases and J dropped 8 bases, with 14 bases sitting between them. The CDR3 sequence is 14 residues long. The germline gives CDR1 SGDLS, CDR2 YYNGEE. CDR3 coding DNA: TGTGCCAGCAGCGTCTTACCAGGGGAGGACATTCAGTACTTC. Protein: CASSVLPGEDIQYF.

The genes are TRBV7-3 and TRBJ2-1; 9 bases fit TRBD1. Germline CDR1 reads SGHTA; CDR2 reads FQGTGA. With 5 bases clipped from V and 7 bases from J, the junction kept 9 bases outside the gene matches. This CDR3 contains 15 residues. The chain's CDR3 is CASSLQDRGFNEQFF. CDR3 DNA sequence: TGTGCCAGCAGCCTCCAGGACAGGGGATTTAATGAGCAGTTCTTC.

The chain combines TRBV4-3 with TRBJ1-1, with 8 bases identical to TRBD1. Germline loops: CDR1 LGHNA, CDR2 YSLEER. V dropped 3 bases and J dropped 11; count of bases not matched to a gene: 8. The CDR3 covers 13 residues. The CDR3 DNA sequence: TGCGCCAGCAGCCATGGTTGGACAGGGAGGGCTTTCTTT. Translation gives CASSHGWTGRAFF.

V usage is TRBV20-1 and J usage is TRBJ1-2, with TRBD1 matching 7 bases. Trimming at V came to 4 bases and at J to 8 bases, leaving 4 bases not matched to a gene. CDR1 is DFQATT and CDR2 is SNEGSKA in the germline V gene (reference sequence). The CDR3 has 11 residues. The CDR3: CSATGGWGYTF. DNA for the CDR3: TGCAGTGCTACAGGGGGGTGGGGCTACACCTTC.

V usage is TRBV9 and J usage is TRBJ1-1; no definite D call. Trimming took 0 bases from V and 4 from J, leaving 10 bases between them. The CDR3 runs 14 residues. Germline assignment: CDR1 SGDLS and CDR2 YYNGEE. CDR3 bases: TGTGCCAGCAGCGTAGCCTCCGAGAGCACTGAAGCTTTCTTT. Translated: CASSVASESTEAFF.

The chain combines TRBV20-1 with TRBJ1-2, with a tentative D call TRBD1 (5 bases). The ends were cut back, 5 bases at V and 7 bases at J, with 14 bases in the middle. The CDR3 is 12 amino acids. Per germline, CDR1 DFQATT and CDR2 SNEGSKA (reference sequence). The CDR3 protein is CSARHPGVGYTF. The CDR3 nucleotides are TGCAGTGCTCGCCATCCGGGGGTTGGCTACACCTTC.

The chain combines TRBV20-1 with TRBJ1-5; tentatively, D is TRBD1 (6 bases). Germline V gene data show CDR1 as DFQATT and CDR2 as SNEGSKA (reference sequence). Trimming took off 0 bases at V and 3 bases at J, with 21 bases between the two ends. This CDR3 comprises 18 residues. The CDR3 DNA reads TGCAGTGCTAGAGAGAGCAGGGGCGGTATATCCCCCAATCAGCCCCAGCATTTT. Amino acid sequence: CSARESRGGISPNQPQHF.

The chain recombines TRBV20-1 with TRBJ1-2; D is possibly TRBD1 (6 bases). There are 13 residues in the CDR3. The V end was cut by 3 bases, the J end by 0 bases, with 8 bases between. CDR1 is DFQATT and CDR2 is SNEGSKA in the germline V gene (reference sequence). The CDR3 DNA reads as TGCAGTGCTAGGGCAGGGGCTAACTATGGCTACACCTTC. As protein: CSARAGANYGYTF.

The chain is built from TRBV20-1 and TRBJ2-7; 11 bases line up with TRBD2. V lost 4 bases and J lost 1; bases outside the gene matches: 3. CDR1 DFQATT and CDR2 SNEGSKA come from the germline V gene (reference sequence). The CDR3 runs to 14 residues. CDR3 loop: CSATRTSGSYEQYF. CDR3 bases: TGCAGTGCTACCCGGACTAGCGGGTCCTACGAGCAGTACTTC.

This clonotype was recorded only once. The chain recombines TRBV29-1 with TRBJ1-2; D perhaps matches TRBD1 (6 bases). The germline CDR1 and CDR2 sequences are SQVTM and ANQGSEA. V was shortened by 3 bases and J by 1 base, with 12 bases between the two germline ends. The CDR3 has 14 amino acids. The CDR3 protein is CSVEVGRGNYGYTF. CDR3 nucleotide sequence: TGCAGCGTTGAGGTTGGCAGGGGTAACTATGGCTACACCTTC. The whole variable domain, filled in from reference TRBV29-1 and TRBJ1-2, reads SAVISQKPSRDICQRGTSLTIQCQVDSQVTMMFWYRQQPGQSLTLIATANQGSEATYESGFVIDKFPISRPNLTFSTLTVSNMSPEDSSIYLCSVEVGRGNYGYTFGSGTRLTVV.

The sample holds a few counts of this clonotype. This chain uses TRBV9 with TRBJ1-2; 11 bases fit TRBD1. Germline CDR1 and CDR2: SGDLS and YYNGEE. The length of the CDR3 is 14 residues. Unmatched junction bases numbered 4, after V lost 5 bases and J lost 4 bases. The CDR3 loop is CASSPGQGGYGYTF. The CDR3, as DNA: TGTGCCAGCAGTCCGGGACAGGGGGGCTATGGCTACACCTTC.

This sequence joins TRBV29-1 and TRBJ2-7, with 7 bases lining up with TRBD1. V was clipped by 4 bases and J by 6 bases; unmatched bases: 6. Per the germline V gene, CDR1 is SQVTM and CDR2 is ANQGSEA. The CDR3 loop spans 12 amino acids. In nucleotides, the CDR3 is TGCAGCGTTGGACAGGGAAACTCCGAGCAGTACTTC. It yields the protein CSVGQGNSEQYF.

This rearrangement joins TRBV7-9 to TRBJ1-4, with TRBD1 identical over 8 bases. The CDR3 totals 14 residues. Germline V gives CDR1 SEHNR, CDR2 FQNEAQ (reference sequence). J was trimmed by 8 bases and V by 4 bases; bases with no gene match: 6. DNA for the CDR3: TGTGCCAGCAGCTCCCAGGGGGCGGGAGAAAAACTGTTTTTT. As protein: CASSSQGAGEKLFF.

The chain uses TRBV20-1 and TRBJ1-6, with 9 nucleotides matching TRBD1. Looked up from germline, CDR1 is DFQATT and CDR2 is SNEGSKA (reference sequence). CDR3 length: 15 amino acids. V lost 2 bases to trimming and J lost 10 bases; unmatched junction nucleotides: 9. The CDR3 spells CSARRAGTGFSPLHF. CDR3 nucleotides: TGCAGTGCTAGAAGAGCCGGGACAGGGTTCTCACCCCTCCACTTT.

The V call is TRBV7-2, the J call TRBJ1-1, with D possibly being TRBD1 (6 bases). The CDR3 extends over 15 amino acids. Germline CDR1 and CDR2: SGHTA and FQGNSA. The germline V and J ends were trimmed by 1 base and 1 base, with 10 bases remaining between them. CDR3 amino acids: CASSLDRDKNTEAFF. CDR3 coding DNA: TGTGCCAGCAGCTTAGACCGGGACAAGAACACTGAAGCTTTCTTT.

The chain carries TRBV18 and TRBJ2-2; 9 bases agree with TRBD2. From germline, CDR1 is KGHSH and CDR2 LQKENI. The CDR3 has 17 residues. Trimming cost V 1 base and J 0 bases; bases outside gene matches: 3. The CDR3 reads CASSPLAGEPNTGELFF. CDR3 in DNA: TGTGCCAGCTCACCACTAGCGGGGGAACCGAACACCGGGGAGCTGTTTTTT.

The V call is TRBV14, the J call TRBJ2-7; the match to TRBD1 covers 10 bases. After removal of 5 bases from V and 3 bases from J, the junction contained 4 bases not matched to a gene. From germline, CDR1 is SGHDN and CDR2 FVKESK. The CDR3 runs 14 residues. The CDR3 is CASSTTGGFYEQYF. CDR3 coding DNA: TGTGCCAGCAGCACGACAGGGGGCTTCTACGAGCAGTACTTC.

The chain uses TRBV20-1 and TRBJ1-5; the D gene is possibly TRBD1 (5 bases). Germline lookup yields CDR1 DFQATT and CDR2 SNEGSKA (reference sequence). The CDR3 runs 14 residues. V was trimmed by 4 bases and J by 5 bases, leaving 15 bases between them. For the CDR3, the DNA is TGCAGTGCTAAGCCCGGGACTAAGGATCAGCCCCAGCATTTT. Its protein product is CSAKPGTKDQPQHF.